The present TCR beta chain was sequenced within a study of OX40 agonist ivuxolimab in advanced cancers. The length of the CDR3 is 13 residues. Germline V gene sequence: CDR1 MNHEY, CDR2 SMNVEV (reference sequence). Trimming at V came to 6 bases and at J to 5 bases, leaving 4 bases not matched to a gene. The protocol was immunoSEQ multiplex PCR, while the TCRdb copy is restricted to in-frame clones and leaves out a portion. The table records 15,000 or so clones, over 60% of them present only once. The chain links TRBV27 to TRBJ1-2; 9 positions agree with TRBD1. The sample here was CD4+ or CD8+ T cells sorted from blood, taken in a trial of the OX40 agonist ivuxolimab. The sequence was obtained from an adult with an advanced solid tumor such as melanoma, head and neck, liver or kidney cancer. DNA of the CDR3: TGTGCCAGCAGCCGGACAGGGGCTTATGGCTACACCTTC. Protein: CASSRTGAYGYTF.